This T cell receptor (beta chain) was sequenced in a study of post-analysis software for immune sequencing data (dated by TCRdb to the mid-2010s). Regarding the study in general: Disease courses on record covered relapsing-remitting, secondary progressive and progressive-relapsing multiple sclerosis, though some patients had no subtype annotation. Patient repertoires were compared against roughly 12 previously published healthy control repertoires from donors aged roughly 6 to 28 years. A subset of samples was prepared in parallel using single-end sample barcoding, then pooled and co-amplified after Illumina adapter ligation.

Library preparation employed PCR. Sequencing relied on an Illumina HiSeq 2500. To reduce PCR and sequencing biases, unique molecular identifiers were incorporated into the TCR beta cDNA libraries. Per 1 to 10 million input T cells, 500,000 or so cDNA molecules were obtained, such that each molecule approximated one T cell. The same protocol used for the earlier healthy control dataset was applied to prepare and sequence the patient libraries. Samples belonging to the same batch were prepared together, multiplexed and sequenced on a shared HiSeq lane. The study's processing was this. Raw barcoded reads were processed with MIGEC, discarding single-read molecular identifier groups before consensus assembly and CDR3 extraction. VDJtools was used for post-analysis of the clonotype tables, with diversity normalized by down-sampling every dataset to the smallest sample size. In repertoire overlap clustering, CDR3 amino acid sequences, but not nucleotide sequences, were matched to correct batch-related cross-sample contamination. TCRdb reprocessing: public reads trimmed at Q25 with fastp, clones called with MiXCR, in-frame beta chains kept. Each CDR3 protein gets just one entry, which takes the most common genes and DNA from the rows behind it. These V and J calls derive from TCRdb rather than the authors' analysis. The sample table contains about 820,000 distinct CDR3 sequences; only one count was recorded for about 50% of them. The ten largest clones represent about 4.8% of the sample.

Study-wide findings and limitations: Direct clustering with F measure revealed strong co-clustering of samples prepared in the same batch, which led to a batch-effect correction. Several TRBV segments, including TRBV5-6, TRBV5-1 and TRBV20-1, were significantly more frequent in patients than controls. Normalized Chao1 diversity was significantly lower in multiple sclerosis patients than controls, suggesting substantial peripheral T-cell clonal expansion. The control group was slightly older than the multiple sclerosis patient group.

The CDR1 and CDR2 encoded by the germline V gene are ENHRY and SYGVKD. The CDR3 measures 15 amino acids from cysteine to phenylalanine. The only DNA kept is the CDR3, 45 bases in frame from the first base. For this chain, trimming is 5 bases at the V end and 7 bases at the J end, and the number of junction bases without a gene match is 6. This clonotype was picked up a small number of times. There is no known antigen for this receptor. The input lacks base qualities; no much larger clone sits a single base away. To demonstrate the VDJtools post-analysis software, TCR beta repertoires were profiled from the peripheral blood of 10 to 15 young patients with multiple sclerosis. Multiple sclerosis patients were children and adolescents aged about 6 to 15 years.

The rearrangement joined TRBV10-3 to TRBJ1-6; TRBD1 fits 9 bases in the junction. The receptor's source is a girl between 5 and 17 years old with multiple sclerosis. The material sequenced was blood. Here is the DNA: TGTGCCATCAGTTACACCGGGACAGGGAATTCACCCCTCCACTTT. Its protein product is CAISYTGTGNSPLHF.